These T cell receptor beta chains were read from a single sample in a study of T cells in Graves' hyperthyroidism and ophthalmopathy. TCRdb re-called the multiplex PCR reads through MiXCR, storing one row per CDR3 protein. The table has fewer than 800,000 distinct CDR3 sequences, roughly 15% seen once. Sequencing input: blood. Source of these receptors: a man younger than 30 with Graves' hyperthyroidism. Both conserved end residues are part of each CDR3. D genes are given only for firm matches. Expanded clones get a size class; other rows say once, few or many, or leave the size out.

d_call	clone_size	v_call	j_call	cdr3_aa	cdr3_nt
NA	NA	TRBV9	TRBJ2-2	CASSASTGTGELFF	TGTGCCAGCAGCGCCTCTACAGGGACCGGGGAGCTGTTTTTT
TRBD1	NA	TRBV24-1	TRBJ2-5	CATSDLRDRDAQYF	TGTGCCACCAGTGACCTCCGGGACAGGGACGCCCAGTACTTC
TRBD2	many	TRBV28	TRBJ2-1	CASSKAGGNEQFF	TGTGCCAGCAGCAAGGCGGGAGGCAATGAGCAGTTCTTC
TRBD2	NA	TRBV12-3/TRBV12-4	TRBJ2-2	CASSLRGGVTGELFF	TGTGCCAGCAGTTTGCGGGGGGGGGTCACCGGGGAGCTGTTTTTT
NA	few	TRBV7-8	TRBJ1-4	CASSFGFGANEKLFF	TGTGCCAGCAGCTTTGGGTTCGGGGCTAATGAAAAACTGTTTTTT
NA	few	TRBV9	TRBJ1-2	CASSPGGGARNGYTF	TGTGCCAGCAGCCCGGGTGGTGGGGCGAGGAATGGCTACACCTTC
NA	many	TRBV12-3/TRBV12-4	TRBJ1-1	CASSPGLLNTEAFF	TGTGCCAGCAGTCCTGGTCTGCTCAACACTGAAGCTTTCTTT
NA	many	TRBV20-1	TRBJ1-2	CSARVRTGAAGYTF	TGCAGTGCTAGAGTCCGGACGGGGGCCGCCGGCTACACCTTC
TRBD1	many	TRBV28	TRBJ1-1	CASSLLPGQGTTEAFF	TGTGCCAGCAGTTTATTGCCGGGACAGGGGACCACTGAAGCTTTCTTT
NA	NA	TRBV4-1	TRBJ1-1	CASSHPGTENTEAFF	TGCGCCAGCAGCCACCCGGGCACAGAAAACACTGAAGCTTTCTTT
NA	NA	TRBV9	TRBJ2-1	CASSVGHTLRNEQSF	TGTGCCAGCAGCGTAGGACACACCCTTCGAAATGAGCAGTCCTTC
TRBD1	few	TRBV20-1	TRBJ2-1	CSVQGQGAYNEQFF	TGCAGTGTCCAGGGACAGGGGGCGTACAATGAGCAGTTCTTC
TRBD2	many	TRBV28	TRBJ2-1	CASSELAGGIGEQFF	TGTGCCAGCAGTGAGCTAGCGGGAGGTATCGGTGAGCAGTTCTTC
TRBD2	NA	TRBV28	TRBJ2-3	CATKPGTSADTQYF	TGTGCCACCAAACCCGGGACTAGCGCAGATACGCAGTATTTT
NA	few	TRBV20-1	TRBJ2-7	CSARVTVSYEQYF	TGCAGTGCTAGAGTTACAGTTTCCTACGAGCAGTACTTC
TRBD2	NA	TRBV2	TRBJ2-3	CASSEILAGGTDTQYF	TGTGCCAGCAGTGAAATACTAGCGGGAGGCACAGATACGCAGTATTTT
NA	few	TRBV4-3	TRBJ1-6	CASSQDGLPNNSPLHF	TGCGCCAGCAGCCAAGACGGCCTCCCAAATAATTCACCCCTCCACTTT
TRBD1	NA	TRBV3-1	TRBJ2-1	CASSQDTGGEQFF	TGTGCCAGCAGCCAAGATACAGGGGGTGAGCAGTTCTTC
TRBD1	many	TRBV7-9	TRBJ2-7	CASSLLGGIDQYF	TGTGCCAGCAGCTTACTAGGGGGCATCGATCAGTACTTC
NA	few	TRBV28	TRBJ2-2	CASSHITEGELFF	TGTGCCAGCAGTCACATTACCGAAGGGGAGCTGTTTTTT
NA	few	TRBV6-2/TRBV6-3	TRBJ1-3	CASRPGGPGNTIYF	TGTGCCAGCAGGCCTGGGGGACCTGGAAACACCATATATTTT
NA	NA	TRBV7-2	TRBJ2-4	CASSFGVGQGLDIQYF	TGTGCCAGCAGCTTTGGGGTGGGCCAGGGGTTAGACATTCAGTACTTC
TRBD2	few	TRBV29-1	TRBJ2-3	CSAQGLAGTSTDTQYF	TGCAGCGCCCAGGGACTAGCGGGCACTAGCACAGATACGCAGTATTTT
NA	NA	TRBV6-1	TRBJ1-2	CAIGSPNYGYTF	TGTGCCATCGGATCTCCTAACTATGGCTACACCTTC
NA	few	TRBV12-3/TRBV12-4	TRBJ2-7	CASSAQQGDEQYF	TGTGCCAGCAGTGCTCAACAGGGCGACGAGCAGTACTTC
NA	NA	TRBV11-2	TRBJ1-5	CASSLAAGSNQPQHF	TGTGCCAGCAGCTTAGCGGCAGGGAGCAATCAGCCCCAGCATTTT
TRBD2	many	TRBV28	TRBJ2-1	CASSSSGTSGFYNEQFF	TGTGCCAGCAGTTCGTCCGGGACTAGCGGATTCTACAATGAGCAGTTCTTC
NA	few	TRBV7-9	TRBJ2-2	CASSPTPGHPPGELFF	TGTGCCAGCAGCCCCACGCCGGGACACCCCCCCGGGGAGCTGTTTTTT
NA	NA	TRBV28	TRBJ2-7	CASSTSPQATYEQYF	TGTGCCAGCTCAACCAGCCCACAGGCTACCTACGAGCAGTACTTC
NA	many	TRBV5-8	TRBJ2-7	CASSLEAGQGLYEQYF	TGTGCCAGCAGCTTAGAGGCAGGGCAGGGACTCTACGAGCAGTACTTC
TRBD1	many	TRBV7-9	TRBJ2-1	CASSPGTGRLLGQFF	TGTGCCAGCAGCCCCGGGACAGGGAGGCTGTTGGGGCAGTTCTTC
NA	few	TRBV4-3	TRBJ2-2	CASSHEGLGELFF	TGCGCCAGCAGCCATGAGGGTCTCGGGGAGCTGTTTTTT
NA	NA	TRBV28	TRBJ2-7	CASNPRGSYEQYF	TGTGCCAGCAACCCGAGGGGATCCTACGAGCAGTACTTC
NA	many	TRBV18	TRBJ1-6	CASSPTQDSPLHF	TGTGCCAGCTCACCAACACAAGATTCACCCCTCCACTTT
NA	many	TRBV28	TRBJ2-3	CASTHGGRSTDTQYF	TGTGCCAGCACTCACGGCGGCCGTAGCACAGATACGCAGTATTTT
TRBD2	NA	TRBV5-1	TRBJ2-7	CASSTGTEKTSGVSYEQYF	TGCGCCAGCAGCACGGGGACGGAGAAAACTAGCGGGGTCTCCTACGAGCAGTACTTC
TRBD2	NA	TRBV25-1	TRBJ2-7	CASSESVVGGLAGGDEQYF	TGTGCCAGCAGTGAATCAGTTGTCGGAGGACTAGCGGGAGGAGACGAGCAGTACTTC
TRBD2	few	TRBV2	TRBJ2-2	CASAGEVTGELFF	TGTGCCAGCGCGGGAGAGGTCACCGGGGAGCTGTTTTTT
NA	NA	TRBV7-3	TRBJ2-2	CASSSMTASTGELFF	TGTGCCAGCAGCTCCATGACAGCGTCCACCGGGGAGCTGTTTTTT
TRBD1	NA	TRBV11-2	TRBJ2-7	CASSFTAGQDYEQYF	TGTGCCAGCAGCTTTACGGCGGGACAGGACTACGAGCAGTACTTC
NA	once	TRBV12-3/TRBV12-4	TRBJ2-3	CARISRQNPLTDTQYF	TGTGCCCGCATTTCAAGACAGAACCCTCTCACAGATACGCAGTATTTT
NA	many	TRBV18	TRBJ2-7	CASSPPAATYEQYF	TGTGCCAGCTCACCACCAGCAGCTACCTACGAGCAGTACTTC
NA	NA	TRBV6-5	TRBJ1-3	CASSYNRYSGNTIYF	TGTGCCAGCAGTTATAACAGATACTCTGGAAACACCATATATTTT
TRBD1	many	TRBV28	TRBJ1-2	CASKLGGQGEEGYTF	TGTGCCAGCAAGTTAGGAGGACAGGGAGAAGAAGGCTACACCTTC
TRBD2	few	TRBV18	TRBJ2-3	CASSPPGGPQYF	TGTGCCAGCTCACCACCGGGAGGGCCGCAGTATTTT
NA	few	TRBV20-1	TRBJ1-4	CSPRRGREKLFF	TGCAGTCCCCGCCGCGGGCGTGAAAAACTGTTTTTT
NA	NA	TRBV20-1	TRBJ2-7	CSARDPGTWNYEQYF	TGCAGTGCTAGAGACCCCGGGACCTGGAACTACGAGCAGTACTTC
NA	many	TRBV6-1	TRBJ2-7	CATGDPFSYEQYF	TGTGCCACCGGTGACCCTTTCTCCTACGAGCAGTACTTC